This T cell receptor beta chain appears in the sequencing data of a study of blood T cell repertoires in COVID-19. Repertoires were generated with immunoSEQ multiplex PCR, while TCRdb's copy carries only in-frame clones and drops some. The sample shows about 170,000 clones, around three quarters of them seen only once. The CDR3 consists of 12 residues. CDR1 SQVTM and CDR2 ANQGSEA come from the germline V gene. Trimming removed 8 bases at V and 7 bases at J, with 17 bases between. The chain employs TRBV29-1 and TRBJ1-2, with D possibly being TRBD1 (6 bases). The sequence was obtained from a woman between 65 and 79 years old in a cohort exposed to, infected with or recovered from COVID-19 (not recorded which). Sample: PBMCs or T cells enriched from blood (not recorded which). The CDR3 loop reads CSLGPRGGGYTF. The CDR3 DNA follows: TGCAGCCTCGGCCCTAGGGGGGGTGGCTACACCTTC.